Described below is a single T cell receptor (beta chain) sequence and its context. Antigen unknown. Trimming shortened V by 3 bases and J by 3 bases, and 21 bases separated the two germline ends. Germline V lookup: CDR1 SGDLS, CDR2 YYNGEE. CDR3 length: 18 amino acids. TCRdb's table, derived via immunoSEQ multiplex PCR, lists solely in-frame clones and lacks some. The sample contains 84,000 or so clones, 90% to 95% of which appear only once. The source of the sample is a study of graft-versus-host responses after intestinal transplantation. This material consisted of unstimulated CD8+ T cells sorted from spleen or lymph node cells, taken before transplant. The chain combines TRBV9 with TRBJ1-4; D may be TRBD1 (6 bases). This TCR was recovered from a human donor who was the organ donor for an intestinal transplant. The CDR3 loop reads CASSEGPDRFSSNEKLFF. Here the CDR3 DNA reads TGTGCCAGCAGCGAGGGCCCGGACAGATTCTCATCTAATGAAAAACTGTTTTTT.